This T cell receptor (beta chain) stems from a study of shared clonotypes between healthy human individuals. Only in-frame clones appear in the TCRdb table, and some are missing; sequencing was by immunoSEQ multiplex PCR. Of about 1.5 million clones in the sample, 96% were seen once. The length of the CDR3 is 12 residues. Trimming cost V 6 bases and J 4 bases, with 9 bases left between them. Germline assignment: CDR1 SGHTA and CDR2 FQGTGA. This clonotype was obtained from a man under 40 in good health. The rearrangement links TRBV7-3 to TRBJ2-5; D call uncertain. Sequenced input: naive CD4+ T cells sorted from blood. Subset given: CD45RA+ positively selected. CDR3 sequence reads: CASSFMGETQYF. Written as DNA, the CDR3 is TGTGCCAGCAGTTTTATGGGAGAGACCCAGTACTTC. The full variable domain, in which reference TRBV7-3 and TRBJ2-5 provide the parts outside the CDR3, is GAGVSQTPSNKVTEKGKYVELRCDPISGHTALYWYRQSLGQGPEFLIYFQGTGAADDSGLPNDRFFAVRPEGSVSTLKIQRTERGDSAVYLCASSFMGETQYFGPGTRLLVL.